The 12 T cell receptor beta chains below all came from one sample that was sequenced in a study of blood T cell repertoires in COVID-19. Generated by immunoSEQ multiplex PCR, the TCRdb table keeps only in-frame clones and is missing some. The sample includes some 180,000 clones, about four fifths of them seen just once. Sequencing was performed on peripheral blood. These receptors were obtained from an elderly woman with COVID-19, enrolled during active disease.

This chain joins TRBV3-1 (or the pseudogene TRBV3-2) and TRBJ1-1; 7 nucleotides agree with TRBD1. The junction had 10 bases not matched to a gene; V was cut back by 2 bases and J by 4 bases. Looked up from germline, CDR1 is LGHDT and CDR2 is YNNKEL (reference sequence). The CDR3 covers 16 residues. The CDR3 DNA reads as TGTGCCAGCAGCCAATTCCTAGGACAGGTCGGCACTGAAGCTTTCTTT. Translation: CASSQFLGQVGTEAFF.

The chain recombines TRBV29-1 with TRBJ2-7, with D possibly matching TRBD1 (5 bases). The germline V and J ends were trimmed by 4 bases and 6 bases, with 16 bases remaining between them. CDR3 length: 13 residues. Germline V gene sequence: CDR1 SQVTM, CDR2 ANQGSEA. The CDR3 sequence: CSVAADLGAEQYF. DNA of the CDR3: TGCAGCGTTGCGGCAGACCTTGGGGCCGAGCAGTACTTC.

The rearrangement links TRBV11-3 to TRBJ2-7; the match to TRBD2 covers 7 bases. The CDR3 covers 12 residues. Germline CDR1 and CDR2: SGHNT and YENEEA. V dropped 8 bases and J dropped 6; count of bases not matched to a gene: 7. As DNA, the CDR3 is TGTGCCAGCCGGGGAGGGGAAGGCGAGCAGTACTTC. It specifies CASRGGEGEQYF. Based on the CDR3 plus reference TRBV11-3 and TRBJ2-7, the full variable domain is EAGVVQSPRYKIIEKKQPVAFWCNPISGHNTLYWYLQNLGQGPELLIRYENEEAVDDSQLPKDRFSAERLKGVDSTLKIQPAELGDSAVYLCASRGGEGEQYFGPGTRLTVT.

The rearrangement uses TRBV7-6 and TRBJ1-1, with TRBD1 matching 7 bases. The trim removed 5 bases at V and 8 bases at J, leaving 14 bases unmatched. Germline V gene data show CDR1 as SGHVS and CDR2 as FNYEAQ. This CDR3 region has 15 residues. The CDR3 is CASSPSTDKGAEAFF. CDR3 sequence (DNA): TGTGCCAGCAGCCCATCCACTGACAAGGGGGCGGAAGCTTTCTTT.

The V and J genes are TRBV6-2 or TRBV6-3 and TRBJ1-1; D possibly corresponds to TRBD1 (5 bases). The ends were cut back, 2 bases at V and 5 bases at J, with 12 bases in the middle. The CDR3 sequence is 14 residues long. Germline CDR1 MNHEY, CDR2 SVGEGT. The CDR3 sequence is CASSYRGGRTEAFF. The CDR3 DNA is TGTGCCAGCAGTTACAGGGGAGGAAGGACTGAAGCTTTCTTT.

The CDR3 loop reads CASSETAYGYTF. CDR3 nucleotide sequence: TGTGCCAGCAGTGAAACAGCCTATGGCTACACCTTC. V is TRBV2 and J is TRBJ1-2; D call uncertain. The germline CDR1 and CDR2 sequences are SNHLY and FYNNEI. This CDR3 has 12 residues. V lost 2 bases and J lost 4, with 5 bases in between.

This chain joins TRBV6-2 or TRBV6-3 and TRBJ2-5, with 8 bases lining up with TRBD1. The CDR3 loop spans 16 amino acids. Per the germline V gene, CDR1 is MNHEY and CDR2 is SVGEGT. V lost 3 bases to trimming and J lost 2 bases; unmatched junction nucleotides: 8. The chain's CDR3 is CASSYLRGQAQETQYF. Written as DNA, the CDR3 is TGTGCCAGCAGTTATTTGCGGGGACAGGCGCAAGAGACCCAGTACTTC.

This clone was detected a few times. V gene TRBV19 combines with J gene TRBJ1-1; no clear D gene. The CDR3 covers 13 residues. Germline lookup yields CDR1 LNHDA and CDR2 SQIVND (reference sequence). The germline V and J ends were trimmed by 3 bases and 0 bases, with 5 bases remaining between them. The CDR3, as DNA: TGTGCCAGTAGTATGAGGCTGAACACTGAAGCTTTCTTT. Encoded protein: CASSMRLNTEAFF.

V usage is TRBV7-2 and J usage is TRBJ2-7, with 7 bases identical to TRBD2. Germline V gene lookup returns CDR1 SGHTA and CDR2 FQGNSA. V was clipped by 7 bases and J by 9 bases; unmatched bases: 18. This CDR3 contains 15 residues. The CDR3: CASTPGATRERTQYF. The CDR3 coding sequence is TGTGCCAGCACCCCAGGAGCTACGCGGGAGAGAACGCAGTACTTC.

The rearrangement links TRBV20-1 to TRBJ2-5; D perhaps matches TRBD1 (5 bases). Per the germline V gene, CDR1 is DFQATT and CDR2 is SNEGSKA (reference sequence). This CDR3 is built from 11 residues. Trimming removed 6 bases from V and 8 bases from J, with 13 bases in between. The CDR3 region is CSAEGAGTQYF. The DNA for the CDR3 is TGCAGTGCCGAAGGGGCAGGAACCCAGTACTTC.

This clone was seen just once. This chain uses TRBV20-1 with TRBJ2-1; no clear D gene. The CDR3 totals 11 residues. Germline CDR1 is DFQATT and CDR2 is SNEGSKA (reference sequence). Trimming left V 6 bases short and J 6 bases short, with 9 bases between. The CDR3 protein is CSAVVVNEQFF. The CDR3 DNA sequence: TGCAGTGCAGTAGTGGTCAATGAGCAGTTCTTC.

The chain joins TRBV6-1 to TRBJ2-7, with 9 nucleotides matching TRBD1. From germline, CDR1 is MNHNS and CDR2 SASEGT. V was pared by 2 bases and J by 6 bases, with 8 bases of the junction left unmatched. This CDR3 region has 15 residues. DNA of the CDR3: TGTGCCAGCAGTGAAAGCCACGGGACAGGGACCGAGCAGTACTTC. Its translation is CASSESHGTGTEQYF.